Listed below are T cell receptor beta chains from one sample, sequenced in a study of blood T cell repertoires in COVID-19. Only in-frame clones appear in the TCRdb table, and some are missing; sequencing was by immunoSEQ multiplex PCR. Of some 340,000 clones listed, around 80% are singletons. Input material: peripheral blood. The receptors derive from a man in his thirties or forties with active or convalescent COVID-19. CDR3s include the opening cysteine and the closing phenylalanine or tryptophan. Each record gives: J gene, V gene, CDR3 protein.

J gene: TRBJ2-3; V gene: TRBV5-4; CDR3 protein: CASSLPGQGTDTQYF
J gene: TRBJ2-3; V gene: TRBV6-4; CDR3 protein: CASSGGGGTDTQYF
J gene: TRBJ1-5; V gene: TRBV14; CDR3 protein: CASSPPPGGRGVCNQPQHF
J gene: TRBJ2-1; V gene: TRBV18; CDR3 protein: CASSPRQPDAEQFF
J gene: TRBJ1-2; V gene: TRBV15; CDR3 protein: CATSSREDYGYTF
J gene: TRBJ2-7; V gene: TRBV29-1; CDR3 protein: CSATTGGSGQYF
J gene: TRBJ1-1; V gene: TRBV21-1; CDR3 protein: CASPQGWSDTEAFF
J gene: TRBJ2-2; V gene: TRBV6-5; CDR3 protein: CASAVAPGELFF
J gene: TRBJ2-3; V gene: TRBV29-1; CDR3 protein: CSVGREMTDTQYF
J gene: TRBJ2-7; V gene: TRBV4-1; CDR3 protein: CASSHSGGSYEQYF
J gene: TRBJ1-1; V gene: TRBV27; CDR3 protein: CASSYRGLWGTEAFF
J gene: TRBJ1-4; V gene: TRBV5-4; CDR3 protein: CASSPGTATNEKLFF
J gene: TRBJ1-2; V gene: TRBV7-8; CDR3 protein: CASSGGEEGYGYTF
J gene: TRBJ1-2; V gene: TRBV27; CDR3 protein: CASSPWTGRYGYTF
J gene: TRBJ1-3; V gene: TRBV30; CDR3 protein: CAWSDSYSGNTIYF
J gene: TRBJ2-5; V gene: TRBV6-6; CDR3 protein: CASSHPGQGRETQYF
J gene: TRBJ1-5; V gene: TRBV19; CDR3 protein: CASWEDRDNQPQHF
J gene: TRBJ2-7; V gene: TRBV30; CDR3 protein: CAWSVDSTYEQYF
J gene: TRBJ1-5; V gene: TRBV18; CDR3 protein: CASSGSNQPQHF
J gene: TRBJ1-5; V gene: TRBV18; CDR3 protein: CASSPQLSGILSQHF
J gene: TRBJ2-1; V gene: TRBV3-1/TRBV3-2; CDR3 protein: CASSRGGLEQFF
J gene: TRBJ1-2; V gene: TRBV15; CDR3 protein: CATSSGDYGYTF
J gene: TRBJ2-3; V gene: TRBV19; CDR3 protein: CASSIDPSGGSTDTQYF
J gene: TRBJ2-1; V gene: TRBV12-2; CDR3 protein: CASRLECFSGLAGLRNEQFF
J gene: TRBJ2-1; V gene: TRBV5-1; CDR3 protein: CASSLVVVNEQFF
J gene: TRBJ1-2; V gene: TRBV27; CDR3 protein: CASTGGYGYTF
J gene: TRBJ1-5; V gene: TRBV7-3; CDR3 protein: CASSGDRGHQPQHF
J gene: TRBJ1-1; V gene: TRBV14; CDR3 protein: CASSSYMNTEAFF
J gene: TRBJ2-6; V gene: TRBV4-1; CDR3 protein: CASSPGRQGRSGANVLTF
J gene: TRBJ1-4; V gene: TRBV6-5; CDR3 protein: CASRVSEEEEEKLFF
J gene: TRBJ1-1; V gene: TRBV14; CDR3 protein: CASSRRGRTEAFF
J gene: TRBJ1-6; V gene: TRBV12-3/TRBV12-4; CDR3 protein: CASSAIMDSPLHF
J gene: TRBJ2-7; V gene: TRBV6-7; CDR3 protein: CASRPQSGQGYDEQYF
J gene: TRBJ2-3; V gene: TRBV9; CDR3 protein: CASSVGQGTDTQYF
J gene: TRBJ1-1; V gene: TRBV6-5; CDR3 protein: CASSYSQGEAFF
J gene: TRBJ2-7; V gene: TRBV11-2; CDR3 protein: CASRTVAGGHEQYF
J gene: TRBJ2-1; V gene: TRBV5-8; CDR3 protein: CASSSGVSSYNEQFF
J gene: TRBJ2-7; V gene: TRBV5-4; CDR3 protein: CASSSGTGSSYEQYF
J gene: TRBJ2-1; V gene: TRBV9; CDR3 protein: CASSPAGTSPLFF
J gene: TRBJ2-6; V gene: TRBV30; CDR3 protein: CAWAGNSGANVLTF
J gene: TRBJ2-3; V gene: TRBV7-3; CDR3 protein: CASTRGGPRDTQYF
J gene: TRBJ2-2; V gene: TRBV4-1; CDR3 protein: CASRLDSLAGELFF
J gene: TRBJ2-7; V gene: TRBV7-2; CDR3 protein: CASSHRDRGEQYF
J gene: TRBJ1-3; V gene: TRBV7-2; CDR3 protein: CASSTMAGSGNTIYF
J gene: TRBJ1-6; V gene: TRBV6-5; CDR3 protein: CASSPSRQGAAPLHF
J gene: TRBJ1-2; V gene: TRBV30; CDR3 protein: CAWSPKVGANYGYTF
J gene: TRBJ1-2; V gene: TRBV19; CDR3 protein: CASTDRGEGGYTF
J gene: TRBJ1-2; V gene: TRBV3-1/TRBV3-2; CDR3 protein: CASSQRGPGGPINYGYTF